The entry below gives a single TCR beta chain sequence along with its context. This clone's antigen is unknown. The junction departs from germline at one end; a sequencing error may be responsible. Sequencing took place on an Illumina HiSeq 2000. TCR beta chain libraries were generated by multiplex PCR amplification. The amplified TCR beta chain products were analyzed by high-throughput sequencing. The raw public data were reprocessed by TCRdb itself: fastp quality trimming at Q25, MiXCR clonotype calling, in-frame beta chains only. Rows with one shared CDR3 protein collapse into an entry with the most common genes and DNA. Within this sample are under 250,000 distinct CDR3 sequences, with less than 40% of them counted one time only. The ten biggest clones cover around 1.4% of the sample. This entry belongs to a study of breast tumors, draining lymph nodes, adjacent tissues (dated by TCRdb to 2015 to 2016). Regarding the complete study: Breast cancer patients provided tumor, adjacent nontumor tissue and axillary lymph nodes, and the study compared the TCR beta repertoires across these three sources. In human breast cancer, the study set out to assess how tumor, surrounding tissue and draining lymph node repertoires relate to one another and whether T cells might be exchanged between them. Overall study outcomes, separate from this receptor: The data were considered consistent with the idea that most tumor T cells come from the lymph node and then expand in tumor tissue. Tumors showed preferential V and J gene usage, and their T-cell repertoire diversity fell below that of lymph nodes yet above that of nontumor tissue. Tumor and nontumor tissue repertoires were significantly more similar in luminal-like than in basal-like breast cancer. The conclusion that tumor T cells originate in lymph nodes was presented as consistent with a hypothesis rather than as directly demonstrated.

There are 14 amino acids in the CDR3, from cysteine to phenylalanine inclusive. The entry retains the CDR3 DNA only, 42 bases that are in frame from base 1. Based on the germline V gene, the CDR1 and CDR2 sequences are MGHDK and SYGVNS. The axillary draining lymph nodes of breast cancer patients were the source of the lymph node samples. The receptor was isolated from a female donor with breast cancer. Some clones in this sample may be carry-over from other donors' samples. The chain joins TRBV25-1 to TRBJ2-3, and TRBD2 matches 8 of the central bases. Source material: axillary lymph node tissue. The CDR3 protein is CASSVGLETDTRYF. Read as DNA, the sequence is TGTGCCAGCAGTGTGGGACTAGAGACAGATACGCGGTATTTT.